Listed below are T cell receptor beta chains from one sample, sequenced in a study of cytomegalovirus exposure and HLA in healthy donors. TCRdb keeps only in-frame clones here, not all; method: immunoSEQ multiplex PCR. The sample yields some 190,000 clones, just over 75% seen once. Source material: PBMCs. The receptors were sampled from a man between 18 and 35 years old in good health and CMV-seronegative. Both conserved end residues are part of each CDR3. Fields, in order: J gene, clone size, D gene, V gene, CDR3 protein, CDR3 DNA. The D gene is left open where the match is weak. Clone size appears in some rows only: once, few, many, or a class for an expanded clone.

j_gene: TRBJ2-7
abundance: .
d_gene: .
v_gene: TRBV5-6
CDR3aa: CASSLDRQGLISYEQYF
CDR3nt: TGTGCCAGCAGCTTGGACCGCCAAGGACTTATCTCCTACGAGCAGTACTTC

j_gene: TRBJ2-5
abundance: few
d_gene: TRBD2
v_gene: TRBV5-6
CDR3aa: CATSTSGSIETQYF
CDR3nt: TGTGCCACCTCGACTAGCGGGAGCATAGAGACCCAGTACTTC

j_gene: TRBJ2-7
abundance: .
d_gene: .
v_gene: TRBV30
CDR3aa: CAWRGRGSYEQYF
CDR3nt: TGTGCCTGGAGGGGCAGGGGCTCCTACGAGCAGTACTTC

j_gene: TRBJ1-1
abundance: .
d_gene: TRBD1
v_gene: TRBV19
CDR3aa: CASHTTGGITEAFF
CDR3nt: TGTGCCAGCCATACGACAGGGGGGATCACTGAAGCTTTCTTT

j_gene: TRBJ1-2
abundance: .
d_gene: TRBD1
v_gene: TRBV18
CDR3aa: CASSPQGASGYTF
CDR3nt: TGTGCCAGCTCACCACAGGGGGCGTCTGGCTACACCTTC

j_gene: TRBJ2-3
abundance: few
d_gene: TRBD2
v_gene: TRBV11-2
CDR3aa: CASSPGAGGPICPQYF
CDR3nt: TGTGCCAGCAGCCCCGGAGCGGGGGGGCCAATCTGTCCGCAGTATTTT

j_gene: TRBJ1-5
abundance: .
d_gene: .
v_gene: TRBV12-5
CDR3aa: CASGLAQGALYSNQPQHF
CDR3nt: TGTGCTAGTGGTTTGGCCCAAGGGGCCCTGTATAGCAATCAGCCCCAGCATTTT

j_gene: TRBJ1-1
abundance: .
d_gene: .
v_gene: TRBV5-1
CDR3aa: CASSFTTGNTEAFF
CDR3nt: TGCGCCAGCAGCTTCACTACAGGGAACACTGAAGCTTTCTTT

j_gene: TRBJ1-5
abundance: .
d_gene: .
v_gene: TRBV6-1
CDR3aa: CAIHGGGGEPQHF
CDR3nt: TGTGCCATACACGGTGGGGGGGGTGAGCCCCAGCATTTT

j_gene: TRBJ2-7
abundance: few
d_gene: TRBD1
v_gene: TRBV11-2
CDR3aa: CASSYRTGIHEQYF
CDR3nt: TGTGCCAGCAGCTACCGGACAGGGATCCACGAGCAGTACTTC

j_gene: TRBJ2-3
abundance: .
d_gene: .
v_gene: TRBV19
CDR3aa: CASSLGLSDTQYF
CDR3nt: TGTGCCAGTAGTCTGGGACTGTCAGATACGCAGTATTTT

j_gene: TRBJ2-2
abundance: few
d_gene: .
v_gene: TRBV9
CDR3aa: CASSAGGELFF
CDR3nt: TGTGCCAGCAGCGCGGGGGGGGAGCTGTTTTTT

j_gene: TRBJ2-7
abundance: .
d_gene: TRBD1
v_gene: TRBV11-1
CDR3aa: CASSLSAQAGGEQYF
CDR3nt: TGTGCCAGCAGCTTATCCGCTCAGGCAGGGGGCGAGCAGTACTTC

j_gene: TRBJ1-1
abundance: few
d_gene: .
v_gene: TRBV7-8
CDR3aa: CASSSPGVGGTEAFF
CDR3nt: TGTGCCAGCAGCTCCCCCGGGGTCGGGGGGACTGAAGCTTTCTTT

j_gene: TRBJ1-5
abundance: .
d_gene: .
v_gene: TRBV19
CDR3aa: CASHPRSGQPQHF
CDR3nt: TGTGCCAGTCATCCCCGAAGCGGTCAGCCCCAGCATTTT

j_gene: TRBJ2-5
abundance: .
d_gene: TRBD1
v_gene: TRBV2
CDR3aa: CASSPENSGTGGTQYF
CDR3nt: TGTGCCAGCAGTCCCGAAAACTCCGGGACAGGGGGGACCCAGTACTTC

j_gene: TRBJ1-1
abundance: .
d_gene: .
v_gene: TRBV5-4
CDR3aa: CASSLSIGGPNTEAFF
CDR3nt: TGTGCCAGCAGCTTGTCGATAGGGGGTCCCAACACTGAAGCTTTCTTT

j_gene: TRBJ2-5
abundance: .
d_gene: .
v_gene: TRBV6-5
CDR3aa: CASSYSGSVRTQYF
CDR3nt: TGTGCCAGCAGTTACTCCGGCAGCGTGAGGACCCAGTACTTC

j_gene: TRBJ2-7
abundance: .
d_gene: TRBD1
v_gene: TRBV6-6
CDR3aa: CASSDQGTGSYEQYF
CDR3nt: TGTGCCAGCAGCGACCAGGGGACAGGATCCTACGAGCAGTACTTC

j_gene: TRBJ1-5
abundance: .
d_gene: .
v_gene: TRBV19
CDR3aa: CASSWGGSQHF
CDR3nt: TGTGCCAGTAGTTGGGGGGGCTCCCAGCATTTT

j_gene: TRBJ2-1
abundance: .
d_gene: TRBD1
v_gene: TRBV28
CDR3aa: CASRPRGTGSYNEQFF
CDR3nt: TGTGCCAGCAGACCCCGCGGGACAGGTTCGTACAATGAGCAGTTCTTC

j_gene: TRBJ2-1
abundance: .
d_gene: TRBD1
v_gene: TRBV18
CDR3aa: CASSAGTGYNEQFF
CDR3nt: TGTGCCAGCTCAGCCGGGACAGGGTACAATGAGCAGTTCTTC

j_gene: TRBJ2-1
abundance: once
d_gene: TRBD2
v_gene: TRBV11-2
CDR3aa: CASSLGMTSGGANEQFF
CDR3nt: TGTGCCAGCAGCTTAGGAATGACTAGCGGGGGGGCCAATGAGCAGTTCTTC

j_gene: TRBJ1-6
abundance: .
d_gene: TRBD1
v_gene: TRBV25-1
CDR3aa: CASSRDRKNSPLHF
CDR3nt: TGTGCCAGCAGTCGGGACAGAAAGAATTCACCCCTCCACTTT

j_gene: TRBJ1-2
abundance: .
d_gene: TRBD1
v_gene: TRBV2
CDR3aa: CASSVQGGGYTF
CDR3nt: TGTGCCAGCAGCGTACAGGGGGGTGGCTACACCTTC

j_gene: TRBJ1-5
abundance: .
d_gene: .
v_gene: TRBV27
CDR3aa: CASSLSAGVSNQPQHF
CDR3nt: TGTGCCAGCAGTTTATCGGCAGGGGTTAGCAATCAGCCCCAGCATTTT

j_gene: TRBJ2-1
abundance: .
d_gene: .
v_gene: TRBV6-6
CDR3aa: CASALRDNEQFF
CDR3nt: TGTGCCAGCGCCCTTCGGGACAATGAGCAGTTCTTC

j_gene: TRBJ2-3
abundance: .
d_gene: TRBD1
v_gene: TRBV15
CDR3aa: CATSGRQGSTQYF
CDR3nt: TGTGCCACCAGCGGGAGACAGGGTTCTACGCAGTATTTT

j_gene: TRBJ2-1
abundance: .
d_gene: .
v_gene: TRBV6-5
CDR3aa: CASSYRSDYNEQFF
CDR3nt: TGTGCCAGCAGTTACCGGAGTGACTACAATGAGCAGTTCTTC

j_gene: TRBJ2-1
abundance: .
d_gene: TRBD2
v_gene: TRBV5-4
CDR3aa: CASMFSGSGSEQFF
CDR3nt: TGTGCCAGCATGTTTAGCGGGAGTGGTTCTGAGCAGTTCTTC

j_gene: TRBJ2-1
abundance: .
d_gene: .
v_gene: TRBV27
CDR3aa: CASGWNTQTAYNEQFF
CDR3nt: TGTGCCAGTGGATGGAATACACAGACAGCCTACAATGAGCAGTTCTTC

j_gene: TRBJ2-7
abundance: .
d_gene: TRBD1
v_gene: TRBV6-1
CDR3aa: CASSEAGTGAYEQYF
CDR3nt: TGTGCCAGCAGTGAAGCAGGGACAGGGGCCTACGAGCAGTACTTC

j_gene: TRBJ2-5
abundance: .
d_gene: .
v_gene: TRBV7-9
CDR3aa: CASSFPAGQETQYF
CDR3nt: TGTGCCAGCAGCTTTCCCGCCGGTCAAGAGACCCAGTACTTC

j_gene: TRBJ2-3
abundance: .
d_gene: TRBD1
v_gene: TRBV7-9
CDR3aa: CASSRTGGAVIADTQYF
CDR3nt: TGTGCCAGCAGCAGAACAGGGGGCGCGGTTATTGCAGATACGCAGTATTTT

j_gene: TRBJ1-3
abundance: .
d_gene: TRBD1
v_gene: TRBV19
CDR3aa: CASSTRGTGTFSGNTIYF
CDR3nt: TGTGCCAGTAGTACCCGAGGGACAGGGACATTCTCTGGAAACACCATATATTTT

j_gene: TRBJ2-3
abundance: .
d_gene: .
v_gene: TRBV28
CDR3aa: CAISLGWRAYF
CDR3nt: TGTGCCATCAGTTTGGGGTGGCGGGCGTATTTT

j_gene: TRBJ2-1
abundance: .
d_gene: .
v_gene: TRBV13
CDR3aa: CASSFRTANEQFF
CDR3nt: TGTGCCAGCAGCTTCCGGACAGCCAATGAGCAGTTCTTC

j_gene: TRBJ2-1
abundance: .
d_gene: TRBD2
v_gene: TRBV7-9
CDR3aa: CASSYPWTSGINEQFF
CDR3nt: TGTGCCAGCAGCTACCCTTGGACTAGCGGGATTAATGAGCAGTTCTTC

j_gene: TRBJ2-1
abundance: few
d_gene: .
v_gene: TRBV7-9
CDR3aa: CASSLGGAREQFF
CDR3nt: TGTGCCAGCAGCCTGGGGGGGGCCAGGGAGCAGTTCTTC

j_gene: TRBJ1-1
abundance: .
d_gene: .
v_gene: TRBV4-2
CDR3aa: CASSQEGRGTEAFF
CDR3nt: TGTGCCAGCAGCCAAGAGGGGCGTGGGACTGAAGCTTTCTTT

j_gene: TRBJ1-5
abundance: .
d_gene: .
v_gene: TRBV6-6
CDR3aa: CASSYQGMGSNQPQHF
CDR3nt: TGTGCCAGCAGTTATCAGGGGATGGGTAGCAATCAGCCCCAGCATTTT

j_gene: TRBJ2-7
abundance: few
d_gene: .
v_gene: TRBV11-1
CDR3aa: CASSFAQGPSYEQYF
CDR3nt: TGTGCCAGCAGCTTTGCGCAGGGGCCCTCCTACGAGCAGTACTTC

j_gene: TRBJ1-2
abundance: .
d_gene: .
v_gene: TRBV4-3
CDR3aa: CASSQELGQSYGYTF
CDR3nt: TGCGCCAGCAGCCAAGAATTGGGGCAGAGCTATGGCTACACCTTC

j_gene: TRBJ2-1
abundance: .
d_gene: TRBD1
v_gene: TRBV7-2
CDR3aa: CASSSAGGQLYNEQFF
CDR3nt: TGTGCCAGCAGCTCGGCTGGGGGACAGCTCTACAATGAGCAGTTCTTC

j_gene: TRBJ2-7
abundance: .
d_gene: TRBD1
v_gene: TRBV6-5
CDR3aa: CASRRYGTGGNEQYF
CDR3nt: TGTGCCAGCAGGAGGTACGGGACAGGGGGCAACGAGCAGTACTTC

j_gene: TRBJ2-5
abundance: .
d_gene: .
v_gene: TRBV11-2
CDR3aa: CASSLPRTVQETQYF
CDR3nt: TGTGCCAGCAGCTTACCCAGGACAGTCCAAGAGACCCAGTACTTC

j_gene: TRBJ2-7
abundance: .
d_gene: .
v_gene: TRBV19
CDR3aa: CASSIGGYEQYF
CDR3nt: TGTGCCAGTAGTATCGGAGGTTACGAGCAGTACTTC

j_gene: TRBJ1-1
abundance: .
d_gene: TRBD1
v_gene: TRBV5-4
CDR3aa: CASSPDRGLDEAFF
CDR3nt: TGTGCCAGCAGCCCGGACAGGGGCCTTGATGAAGCTTTCTTT

j_gene: TRBJ2-3
abundance: .
d_gene: TRBD1
v_gene: TRBV18
CDR3aa: CASSYDRGSTDTQYF
CDR3nt: TGTGCCAGCTCATACGACAGGGGGAGCACAGATACGCAGTATTTT